The rows below give T cell receptor beta chains drawn from one sample of a study of response to subunit inactivated influenza vaccine. TCRdb redid the calling of the RT-PCR reads with MiXCR, one entry per CDR3 protein. The data hold over 750,000 distinct CDR3 sequences, with about 20% observed a single time. The sequencing here drew on PBMCs from blood, taken 4 to 6 days after vaccination. These receptors came from a man aged 50 or older who received an inactivated influenza vaccine. Both conserved end residues are part of each CDR3. A D gene is named only where the DNA matches it firmly. Clone sizes are given selectively: once, few, many, or a class where the clone is expanded.

clone_size: few; v_call: TRBV12-3/TRBV12-4; d_call: TRBD1; cdr3_length: 12; j_call: TRBJ2-7; cdr3_nt: TGTGCCAGCAGTACAGGGGAGCGCGAGCAGTACTTC; cdr3_aa: CASSTGEREQYF
clone_size: -; v_call: TRBV20-1; d_call: -; cdr3_length: 15; j_call: TRBJ2-7; cdr3_nt: TGCAGTGCTATCGGATCCTGGGACCTGGGTTACGAGCAGTACTTC; cdr3_aa: CSAIGSWDLGYEQYF
clone_size: -; v_call: TRBV4-1; d_call: TRBD1; cdr3_length: 17; j_call: TRBJ1-5; cdr3_nt: TGCGCCAGCAGTCGGGACAGGGGATCAGGAAGGAGTCAGCCCCACCATTTT; cdr3_aa: CASSRDRGSGRSQPHHF
clone_size: -; v_call: TRBV20-1; d_call: TRBD2; cdr3_length: 15; j_call: TRBJ2-5; cdr3_nt: TGCAGTGCTAGGGGGACTAGCGGGGGACAAGAGACCCAGTACTTC; cdr3_aa: CSARGTSGGQETQYF
clone_size: -; v_call: TRBV19; d_call: -; cdr3_length: 15; j_call: TRBJ2-4; cdr3_nt: TGTGCCAGTAGTAATTTTCCGGAGGCCAAAAACATTCAGTACTTC; cdr3_aa: CASSNFPEAKNIQYF
clone_size: few; v_call: TRBV12-3/TRBV12-4; d_call: -; cdr3_length: 15; j_call: TRBJ1-6; cdr3_nt: TGTGCCAGCAGTTTGGGGTGGGAGCCCTATTCACCCCTCCACTTT; cdr3_aa: CASSLGWEPYSPLHF
clone_size: few; v_call: TRBV7-8; d_call: -; cdr3_length: 13; j_call: TRBJ2-5; cdr3_nt: TGTGCCAGCAGCCGCCCGGTTGGAGAGACCCAGTACTTC; cdr3_aa: CASSRPVGETQYF
clone_size: -; v_call: TRBV11-1; d_call: -; cdr3_length: 14; j_call: TRBJ2-1; cdr3_nt: TGTGCCAGCAGCGTGTCGCCCTGGGGGGATGAGCAGTTCTTC; cdr3_aa: CASSVSPWGDEQFF
clone_size: -; v_call: TRBV28; d_call: TRBD2; cdr3_length: 15; j_call: TRBJ2-3; cdr3_nt: TGTGCCAGCAGTTCCCGGCGGGAGGTTGTGGATACGCAGTATTTT; cdr3_aa: CASSSRREVVDTQYF
clone_size: once; v_call: TRBV29-1; d_call: -; cdr3_length: 12; j_call: TRBJ2-3; cdr3_nt: TGCAGCGTTAGTGTGGGCACAGATACGCAGTATTTT; cdr3_aa: CSVSVGTDTQYF
clone_size: -; v_call: TRBV27; d_call: TRBD1; cdr3_length: 15; j_call: TRBJ2-7; cdr3_nt: TGTGCCAGCAGTTTATCCTCAGGGGGTGTCTACGAGCAGTACTTC; cdr3_aa: CASSLSSGGVYEQYF
clone_size: few; v_call: TRBV10-3; d_call: TRBD1; cdr3_length: 15; j_call: TRBJ2-5; cdr3_nt: TGTGCCATCAGTATTCGGACAGGGGTCCAAGAGACCCAGTACTTC; cdr3_aa: CAISIRTGVQETQYF
clone_size: -; v_call: TRBV5-6; d_call: -; cdr3_length: 15; j_call: TRBJ2-3; cdr3_nt: TGTGCCAGCAGCCTGGGGGGGACAGGCCCAGATACGCAGTATTTT; cdr3_aa: CASSLGGTGPDTQYF
clone_size: -; v_call: TRBV4-3; d_call: -; cdr3_length: 13; j_call: TRBJ2-1; cdr3_nt: TGCGCCAGCAGCCAAGAAAGGGCCAATGAGCAGTTCTTC; cdr3_aa: CASSQERANEQFF
clone_size: many; v_call: TRBV6-2/TRBV6-3; d_call: TRBD1; cdr3_length: 14; j_call: TRBJ2-2; cdr3_nt: TGTGCCAGCAGGAGACAGGGGAACACCGGGGAGCTGTTTTTT; cdr3_aa: CASRRQGNTGELFF
clone_size: -; v_call: TRBV5-1; d_call: -; cdr3_length: 15; j_call: TRBJ2-7; cdr3_nt: TGCGCCAGCCGCTATTTACTCGGGGTAAACTACGAGCAGTACTTC; cdr3_aa: CASRYLLGVNYEQYF
clone_size: few; v_call: TRBV29-1; d_call: TRBD2; cdr3_length: 13; j_call: TRBJ2-4; cdr3_nt: TGCAGCGTTGTAAGCCTAGCGGGGGCTATTCAGTACTTC; cdr3_aa: CSVVSLAGAIQYF
clone_size: -; v_call: TRBV20-1; d_call: TRBD1; cdr3_length: 14; j_call: TRBJ1-1; cdr3_nt: TGCAGTGCACGAAGTACAGGGGCTGTCACTGAAGCTTTCTTT; cdr3_aa: CSARSTGAVTEAFF
clone_size: -; v_call: TRBV2; d_call: -; cdr3_length: 13; j_call: TRBJ2-2; cdr3_nt: TGTGCCAGCATCCAGGGGAAGTTCGGGGAGCTGTTTTTT; cdr3_aa: CASIQGKFGELFF